This T cell receptor (beta chain) is from a study of regulatory T cells in long-lasting Graves disease. Overall study results and limits: With a small sample size, accuracy may have been reduced. Examination was confined to peripheral blood, excluding thyroid tissue.

With iRepertoire HTBI primers and Arm-PCR of CDR3 regions, TCR beta libraries were built. TCRdb reprocessed the multiplex PCR reads with MiXCR, giving one entry per CDR3 protein. The table lists about 470,000 distinct CDR3 sequences, roughly 21% of them singletons. The V end lost 0 bases, the J end lost 6 bases, and 21 bases lay between the germline ends. Germline lookup yields CDR1 DFQATT and CDR2 SNEGSKA (reference sequence). The length of the CDR3 is 17 residues. The time point denotes: persistent/refractory GD, antithyroid drugs over 5 years with positive TRAb. There was RNA extracted from PBMCs, and the TCR library was made from it. As for this clonotype: Its antigen is still unknown.

V usage is TRBV20-1 and J usage is TRBJ2-4, with a weak D call TRBD2 (6 bases). Source: peripheral blood mononuclear cells (PBMCs), taken when the disease was refractory, from a patient treated with antithyroid drugs. This receptor was obtained from a female donor with Graves disease. CDR3 coding DNA: TGCAGTGCTAGAGATCAACGGACAAAGGGAGGCAGAAACATTCAGTACTTC. It specifies CSARDQRTKGGRNIQYF.